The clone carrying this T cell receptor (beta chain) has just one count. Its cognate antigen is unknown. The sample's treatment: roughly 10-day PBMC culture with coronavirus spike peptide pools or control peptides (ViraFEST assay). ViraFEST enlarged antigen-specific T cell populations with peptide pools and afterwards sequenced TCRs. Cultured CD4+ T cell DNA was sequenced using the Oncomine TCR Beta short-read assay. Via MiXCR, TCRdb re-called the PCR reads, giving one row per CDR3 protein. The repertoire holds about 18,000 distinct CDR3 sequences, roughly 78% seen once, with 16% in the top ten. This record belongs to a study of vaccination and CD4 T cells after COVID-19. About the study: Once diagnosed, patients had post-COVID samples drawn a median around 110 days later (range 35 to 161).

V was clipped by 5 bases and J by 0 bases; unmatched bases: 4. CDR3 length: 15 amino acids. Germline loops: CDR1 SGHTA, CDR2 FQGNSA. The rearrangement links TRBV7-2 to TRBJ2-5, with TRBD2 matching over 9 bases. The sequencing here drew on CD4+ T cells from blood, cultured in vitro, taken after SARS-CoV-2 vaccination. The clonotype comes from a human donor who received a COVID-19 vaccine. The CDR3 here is CASSPGLAHQETQYF. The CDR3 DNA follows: TGTGCCAGCAGCCCGGGACTAGCTCACCAAGAGACCCAGTACTTC.